The rows below give T cell receptor beta chains drawn from one sample of a study of blood T cell repertoires in COVID-19. Sequencing was performed with immunoSEQ multiplex PCR; in TCRdb, only in-frame clones are kept and a portion is missing. Found here are over 100,000 clones, roughly 85% of them singletons; the top ten hold roughly 1.4%. Input material: peripheral blood. The receptor source for this set is a man aged 35 to 55 with acute or convalescent COVID-19. Each CDR3 is given with its conserved first and last residue. D genes are given only for firm matches. Clone size is not always given. Where it is, it says once, few, many or a class for expanded clones.

d_call clone_size j_call v_call cdr3_aa cdr3_nt
NA once TRBJ2-1 TRBV7-3 CASSFTAERWNEQFF TGTGCCAGCAGCTTTACGGCTGAGAGGTGGAATGAGCAGTTCTTC
NA NA TRBJ2-2 TRBV5-1 CASSLGREAGELFF TGCGCCAGCAGCTTAGGCAGGGAGGCCGGGGAGCTGTTTTTT
TRBD2 NA TRBJ2-3 TRBV2 CASRSGGTSTDTQYF TGTGCCAGCAGGAGCGGGGGGACCAGCACAGATACGCAGTATTTT
TRBD1 few TRBJ1-5 TRBV6-1 CASSDRQGKSNQPQHF TGTGCCAGCAGTGATCGACAGGGGAAGAGCAATCAGCCCCAGCATTTT
NA NA TRBJ1-1 TRBV6-1 CASSEKPIDRNTEAFF TGTGCCAGCAGTGAAAAACCCATAGACAGAAACACTGAAGCTTTCTTT
NA NA TRBJ2-5 TRBV24-1 CATSDPWTGGFETQYF TGTGCCACCAGTGATCCTTGGACTGGAGGCTTTGAGACCCAGTACTTC
TRBD1 NA TRBJ2-5 TRBV6-5 CASRTGTGQETQYF TGTGCCAGCAGAACCGGGACAGGCCAAGAGACCCAGTACTTC
NA NA TRBJ2-7 TRBV21-1 CASRTGISPSEQYF TGTGCCAGCAGGACAGGTATCTCTCCGTCCGAGCAGTACTTC
NA once TRBJ2-3 TRBV5-6 CASSLEGGLNTDTQYF TGTGCCAGCAGCTTGGAGGGAGGCCTAAACACAGATACGCAGTATTTT
TRBD1 NA TRBJ1-1 TRBV6-5 CASNNPGQANTEAFF TGTGCCAGCAATAACCCGGGACAGGCGAACACTGAAGCTTTCTTT
TRBD1 NA TRBJ2-2 TRBV7-6 CASTLQGAGGELFF TGTGCCAGCACCTTACAGGGGGCTGGCGGGGAGCTGTTTTTT
TRBD2 NA TRBJ2-5 TRBV14 CASSPDSGGRETQYF TGTGCCAGCAGCCCCGATAGCGGGGGACGGGAGACCCAGTACTTC
TRBD2 NA TRBJ2-5 TRBV6-5 CATRTSGSTQYF TGTGCCACAAGGACTAGCGGCTCGACCCAGTACTTC
TRBD1 NA TRBJ1-6 TRBV2 CASNRQGNSYSPLHF TGTGCCAGCAATCGACAGGGCAATTCATATTCACCCCTCCACTTT
NA NA TRBJ2-3 TRBV5-1 CASRRAARGDTQYF TGCGCCAGCAGAAGGGCAGCGAGGGGGGATACGCAGTATTTT
TRBD1 NA TRBJ1-3 TRBV6-5 CASRPGQGSGNTIYF TGTGCCAGCAGGCCGGGACAGGGATCTGGAAACACCATATATTTT
NA NA TRBJ1-6 TRBV21-1 CASSKTPPTGHPNSPLHF TGTGCCAGCAGCAAAACGCCACCCACGGGACATCCTAATTCACCCCTCCACTTT
NA NA TRBJ2-3 TRBV2 CASSEGTWGTDTQYF TGTGCCAGCAGTGAGGGCACTTGGGGCACAGATACGCAGTATTTT
TRBD2 NA TRBJ2-4 TRBV28 CASFPGLAGSGKNIQYF TGTGCCAGCTTTCCGGGACTAGCGGGATCGGGCAAAAACATTCAGTACTTC
NA NA TRBJ2-1 TRBV4-1 CASSQEEGGPLSFF TGCGCCAGCAGCCAAGAGGAGGGGGGGCCGCTTTCGTTCTTC
TRBD2 once TRBJ2-7 TRBV27 CASSPIRSGRQRGGMYF TGTGCCAGCAGTCCCATTAGGAGCGGGAGACAAAGAGGCGGGATGTACTTC
TRBD2 NA TRBJ2-7 TRBV28 CASSSPGTSGRTYEQYF TGTGCCAGCAGCTCACCCGGGACTAGCGGGAGGACATACGAGCAGTACTTC